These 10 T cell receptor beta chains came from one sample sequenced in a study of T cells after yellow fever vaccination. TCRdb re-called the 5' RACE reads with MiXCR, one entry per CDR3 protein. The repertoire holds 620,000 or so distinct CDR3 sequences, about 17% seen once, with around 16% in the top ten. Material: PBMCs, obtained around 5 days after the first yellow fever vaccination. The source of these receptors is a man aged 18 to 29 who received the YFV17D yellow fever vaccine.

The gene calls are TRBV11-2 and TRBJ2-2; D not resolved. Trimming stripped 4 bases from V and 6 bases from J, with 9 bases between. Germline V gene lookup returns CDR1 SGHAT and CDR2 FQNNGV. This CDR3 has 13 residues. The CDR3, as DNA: TGTGCCAGCAGCTCCGCAATTGCCGGGGAGCTGTTTTTT. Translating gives CASSSAIAGELFF. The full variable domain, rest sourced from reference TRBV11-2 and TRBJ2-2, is EAGVAQSPRYKIIEKRQSVAFWCNPISGHATLYWYQQILGQGPKLLIQFQNNGVVDDSQLPKDRFSAERLKGVDSTLKIQPAKLEDSAVYLCASSSAIAGELFFGEGSRLTVL.

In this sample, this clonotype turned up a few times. CDR3 sequence (DNA): TGTGCCAGCAGACGGACAGGGATGAACACTGAAGCTTTCTTT. This codes for CASRRTGMNTEAFF. This chain links TRBV12-3 or TRBV12-4 with TRBJ1-1, with 8 bases identical to TRBD1. V trimming: 6 bases; J trimming: 0 bases; junction bases outside the gene matches: 3. There are 14 residues in the CDR3.

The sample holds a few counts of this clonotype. In DNA form, the CDR3 reads TGCAGTGCTGGGACAATTTTGGACAGGAACGGCTACACCTTC. The encoded protein is CSAGTILDRNGYTF. The J gene is TRBJ1-2, the V gene TRBV20-1, with 7 positions matching TRBD1. Trimming removed 5 bases from V and 8 bases from J; junction bases left unmatched: 14. This CDR3 is built from 14 residues. Looked up from germline, CDR1 is DFQATT and CDR2 is SNEGSKA (reference sequence).

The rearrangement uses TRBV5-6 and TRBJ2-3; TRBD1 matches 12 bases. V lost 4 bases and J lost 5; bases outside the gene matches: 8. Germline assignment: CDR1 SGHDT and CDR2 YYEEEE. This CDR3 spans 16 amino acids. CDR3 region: CASSPGTGGEGDTQYF. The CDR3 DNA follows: TGTGCCAGCAGCCCCGGGACAGGGGGCGAGGGAGATACGCAGTATTTT.

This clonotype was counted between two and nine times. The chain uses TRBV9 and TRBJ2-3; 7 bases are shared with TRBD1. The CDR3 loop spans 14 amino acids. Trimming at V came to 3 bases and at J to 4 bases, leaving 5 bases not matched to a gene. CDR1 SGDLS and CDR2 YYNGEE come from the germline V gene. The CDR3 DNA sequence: TGTGCCAGCAGCGGAGAGGGGGCGGCAGATACGCAGTATTTT. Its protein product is CASSGEGAADTQYF.

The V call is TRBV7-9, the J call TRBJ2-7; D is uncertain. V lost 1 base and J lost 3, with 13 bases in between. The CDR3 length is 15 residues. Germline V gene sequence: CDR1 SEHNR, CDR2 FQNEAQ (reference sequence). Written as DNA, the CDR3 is TGTGCCAGCAGCTTAGTCGTAGGAATCTTCTACGAGCAGTACTTC. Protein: CASSLVVGIFYEQYF.

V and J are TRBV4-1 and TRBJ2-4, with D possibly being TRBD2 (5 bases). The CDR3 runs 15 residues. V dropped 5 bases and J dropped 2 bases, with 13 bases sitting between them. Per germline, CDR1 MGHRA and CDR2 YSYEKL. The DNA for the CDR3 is TGCGCCAGCAGCGGCGGGCCCAGTACCAAAAACATTCAGTACTTC. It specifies CASSGGPSTKNIQYF.

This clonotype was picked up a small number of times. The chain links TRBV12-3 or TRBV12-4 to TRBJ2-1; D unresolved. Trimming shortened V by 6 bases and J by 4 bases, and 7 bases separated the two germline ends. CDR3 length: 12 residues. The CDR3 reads CASRTEYNEQFF. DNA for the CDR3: TGTGCCAGCAGAACAGAGTACAATGAGCAGTTCTTC.

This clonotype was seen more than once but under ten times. The DNA of the CDR3 is TGTGCCACCCGGGGAACTTCGAACACCGGGGAGCTGTTTTTT. This gives the protein CATRGTSNTGELFF. The chain joins TRBV10-3 to TRBJ2-2, with D tentatively TRBD2 (5 bases). The CDR3 has 14 amino acids. Germline V gene sequence: CDR1 ENHRY, CDR2 SYGVKD. The V and J ends lost 10 bases and 0 bases respectively, with 12 bases between them.

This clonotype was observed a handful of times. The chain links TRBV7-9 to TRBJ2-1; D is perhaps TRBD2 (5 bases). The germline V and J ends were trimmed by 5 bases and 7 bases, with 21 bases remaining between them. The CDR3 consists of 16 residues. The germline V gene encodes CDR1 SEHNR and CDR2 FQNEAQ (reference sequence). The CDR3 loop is CASSAPDSPRGNEQFF. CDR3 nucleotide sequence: TGTGCCAGCAGCGCGCCAGATTCTCCCAGAGGGAATGAGCAGTTCTTC. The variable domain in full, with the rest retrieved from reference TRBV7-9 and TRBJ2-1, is DTGVSQNPRHKITKRGQNVTFRCDPISEHNRLYWYRQTLGQGPEFLTYFQNEAQLEKSRLLSDRFSAERPKGSFSTLEIQRTEQGDSAMYLCASSAPDSPRGNEQFFGPGTRLTVL.